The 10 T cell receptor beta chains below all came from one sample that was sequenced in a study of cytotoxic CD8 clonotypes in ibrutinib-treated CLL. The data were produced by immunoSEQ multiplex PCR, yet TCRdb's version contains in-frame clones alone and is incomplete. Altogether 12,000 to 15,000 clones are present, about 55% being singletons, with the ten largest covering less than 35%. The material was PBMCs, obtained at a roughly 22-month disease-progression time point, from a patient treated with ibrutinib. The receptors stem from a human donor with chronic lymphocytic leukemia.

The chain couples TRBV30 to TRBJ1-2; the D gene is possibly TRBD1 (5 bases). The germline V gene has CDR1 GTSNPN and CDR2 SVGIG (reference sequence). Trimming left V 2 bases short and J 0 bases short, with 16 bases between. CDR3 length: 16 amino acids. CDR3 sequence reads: CAWSKGLGRTNYGYTF. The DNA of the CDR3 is TGTGCCTGGAGTAAGGGGTTGGGGAGGACTAACTATGGCTACACCTTC.

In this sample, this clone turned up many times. The CDR3 reads CASSQDHEGFGYTF. CDR3 nucleotides: TGTGCCAGCAGCCAAGATCATGAGGGTTTCGGCTACACCTTC. The V gene is TRBV4-2, the J gene TRBJ1-2; D gene ambiguous. The V gene's germline CDR1 is LGHNA and CDR2 YNFKEQ. V shed 0 bases and J shed 8 bases, with 13 bases lying between them. The CDR3 runs 14 residues.

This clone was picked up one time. The CDR3: CATSRDRRSYGYTF. The CDR3 bases are TGTGCCACCAGCAGAGATCGCCGTTCCTATGGCTACACCTTC. The chain employs TRBV15 and TRBJ1-2; D gene unclear. Deletions cut 0 bases from V and 4 bases from J, with 9 bases between. This CDR3 is 14 amino acids long. Looked up from germline, CDR1 is LNHNV and CDR2 is YYDKDF (reference sequence).

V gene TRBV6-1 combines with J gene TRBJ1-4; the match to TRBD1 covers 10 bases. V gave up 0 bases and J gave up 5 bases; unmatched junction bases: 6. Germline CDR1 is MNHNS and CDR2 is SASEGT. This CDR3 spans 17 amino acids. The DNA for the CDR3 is TGTGCCAGCAGTGAAGCGAGACAGGGGGCGTCCAATGAAAAACTGTTTTTT. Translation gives CASSEARQGASNEKLFF.

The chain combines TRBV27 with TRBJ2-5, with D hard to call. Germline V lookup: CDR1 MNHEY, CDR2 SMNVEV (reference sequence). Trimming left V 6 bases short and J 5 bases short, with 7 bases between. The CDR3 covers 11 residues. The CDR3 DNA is TGTGCCAGCAGCCTCGGGGAGACCCAGTACTTC. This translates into CASSLGETQYF.

The CDR3 DNA is TGTGCCAGCAGCTATGACAGGGGGCGTGAGTATTTT. Protein product: CASSYDRGREYF. This chain links TRBV7-9 with TRBJ2-3, with 10 bases aligning to TRBD1. This CDR3 contains 12 residues. The germline gives CDR1 SEHNR, CDR2 FQNEAQ (reference sequence). J was trimmed by 13 bases and V by 4 bases; bases with no gene match: 5.

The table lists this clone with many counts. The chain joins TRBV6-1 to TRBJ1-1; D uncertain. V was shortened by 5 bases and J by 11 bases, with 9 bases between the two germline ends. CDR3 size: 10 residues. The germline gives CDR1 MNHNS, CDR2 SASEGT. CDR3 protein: CASSKLDAFF. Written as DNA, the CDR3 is TGTGCCAGCAGTAAGTTAGACGCTTTCTTT.

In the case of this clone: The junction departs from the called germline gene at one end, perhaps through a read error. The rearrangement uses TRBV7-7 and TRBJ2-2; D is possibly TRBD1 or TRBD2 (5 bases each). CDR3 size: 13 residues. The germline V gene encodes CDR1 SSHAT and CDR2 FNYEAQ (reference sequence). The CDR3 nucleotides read TGTGCTAGCAGCTTATTGGGGGCCGGGGAGCTGTTTTTT. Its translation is CASSLLGAGELFF.

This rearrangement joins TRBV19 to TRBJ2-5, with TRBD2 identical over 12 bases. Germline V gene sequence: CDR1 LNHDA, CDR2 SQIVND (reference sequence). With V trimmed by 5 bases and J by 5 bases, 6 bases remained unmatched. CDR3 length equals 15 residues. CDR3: CASSPSGGDFETQYF. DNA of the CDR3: TGTGCCAGTAGTCCTAGCGGGGGGGATTTTGAGACCCAGTACTTC. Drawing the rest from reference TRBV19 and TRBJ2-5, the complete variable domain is DGGITQSPKYLFRKEGQNVTLSCEQNLNHDAMYWYRQDPGQGLRLIYYSQIVNDFQKGDIAEGYSVSREKKESFPLTVTSAQKNPTAFYLCASSPSGGDFETQYFGPGTRLLVL.

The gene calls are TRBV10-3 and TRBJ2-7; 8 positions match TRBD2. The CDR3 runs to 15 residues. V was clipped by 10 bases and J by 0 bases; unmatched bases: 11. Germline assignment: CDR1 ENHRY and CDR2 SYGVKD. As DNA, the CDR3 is TGTGCCACAAACACCCCCGGGACTAGCTCCTACGAGCAGTACTTC. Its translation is CATNTPGTSSYEQYF.